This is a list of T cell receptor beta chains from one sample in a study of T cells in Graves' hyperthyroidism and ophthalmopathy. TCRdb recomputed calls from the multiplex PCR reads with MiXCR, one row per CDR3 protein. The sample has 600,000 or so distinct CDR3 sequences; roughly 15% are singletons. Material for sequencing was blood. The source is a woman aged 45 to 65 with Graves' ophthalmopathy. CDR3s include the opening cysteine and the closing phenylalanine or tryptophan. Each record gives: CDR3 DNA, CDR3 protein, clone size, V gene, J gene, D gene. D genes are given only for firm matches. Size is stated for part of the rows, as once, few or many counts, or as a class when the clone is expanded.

cdr3_nt: TGTGCCAGCAGCGATCCAGGGGCAGGAGAAGCCGGGGAGCTGTTTTTT
cdr3_aa: CASSDPGAGEAGELFF
clone_size: NA
v_call: TRBV9
j_call: TRBJ2-2
d_call: NA

cdr3_nt: TGTGCCAGCAGTTTTCAGGGGGGGGGGCCCCAGCATTTT
cdr3_aa: CASSFQGGGPQHF
clone_size: many
v_call: TRBV12-3/TRBV12-4
j_call: TRBJ1-5
d_call: TRBD1

cdr3_nt: TGCAGTGCTAGAGATTGGGGAGGTGGCAATCAGCCCCAGCATTTT
cdr3_aa: CSARDWGGGNQPQHF
clone_size: NA
v_call: TRBV20-1
j_call: TRBJ1-5
d_call: NA

cdr3_nt: TGTGCCAGCAGTAGCGGGGGCTACGACACAGATACGCAGTATTTT
cdr3_aa: CASSSGGYDTDTQYF
clone_size: NA
v_call: TRBV6-1
j_call: TRBJ2-3
d_call: TRBD2

cdr3_nt: TGTGCCAGCAGCTTCGGGGGCGAAGAAGCTTTCTTT
cdr3_aa: CASSFGGEEAFF
clone_size: many
v_call: TRBV7-3
j_call: TRBJ1-1
d_call: NA

cdr3_nt: TGTGCCAGTAGGTGGTCGGGCACTGAAGCTTTCTTT
cdr3_aa: CASRWSGTEAFF
clone_size: few
v_call: TRBV19
j_call: TRBJ1-1
d_call: NA

cdr3_nt: TGTGCCACCAGCAGAGAGAGAGGGGAAGCTTTCTTT
cdr3_aa: CATSRERGEAFF
clone_size: few
v_call: TRBV15
j_call: TRBJ1-1
d_call: NA

cdr3_nt: TGTGCCAGCAGCCGCCCCGGGACTATCAATGAGCAGTTCTTC
cdr3_aa: CASSRPGTINEQFF
clone_size: many
v_call: TRBV3-1
j_call: TRBJ2-1
d_call: TRBD2

cdr3_nt: TGTGCCAGCAGTTTATACTTAGGGGCCGGGGAGCTGTTTTTT
cdr3_aa: CASSLYLGAGELFF
clone_size: NA
v_call: TRBV28
j_call: TRBJ2-2
d_call: NA

cdr3_nt: TGCAGTGCTAGAGATCTAGCGGGAGCCCGGGAGACCCAGTACTTC
cdr3_aa: CSARDLAGARETQYF
clone_size: many
v_call: TRBV20-1
j_call: TRBJ2-5
d_call: TRBD2

cdr3_nt: TGTGCCATCAGTGATCTTACTGGGCGCCGGGGGGATACGCAGTATTTT
cdr3_aa: CAISDLTGRRGDTQYF
clone_size: many
v_call: TRBV10-3
j_call: TRBJ2-3
d_call: NA

cdr3_nt: TGTGCCAGCTCACTACAACATAAATCCTACGAGCAGTACTTC
cdr3_aa: CASSLQHKSYEQYF
clone_size: many
v_call: TRBV18
j_call: TRBJ2-7
d_call: NA

cdr3_nt: TGTGCCAGCAGTGACCCCTATGAGACCCAGTACTTC
cdr3_aa: CASSDPYETQYF
clone_size: NA
v_call: TRBV27
j_call: TRBJ2-5
d_call: NA

cdr3_nt: TGTGCCAGCAGCCCTACCCGGACTAGGTTCTACAATGAGCAGTTCTTC
cdr3_aa: CASSPTRTRFYNEQFF
clone_size: few
v_call: TRBV5-4
j_call: TRBJ2-1
d_call: TRBD2

cdr3_nt: TGCGCCAGCAGCCAAGTGCGCGGGAACAGGGATGCCGAGCAGTACTTC
cdr3_aa: CASSQVRGNRDAEQYF
clone_size: NA
v_call: TRBV4-3
j_call: TRBJ2-7
d_call: NA

cdr3_nt: TGTGCCTGGACCATGCTGGGGGAGCAGTACTTC
cdr3_aa: CAWTMLGEQYF
clone_size: many
v_call: TRBV30
j_call: TRBJ2-7
d_call: NA

cdr3_nt: TGTGCCAGCAGCCAAGATTTGTCAGGGTCCCATATGGAGCAGTACTTC
cdr3_aa: CASSQDLSGSHMEQYF
clone_size: many
v_call: TRBV14
j_call: TRBJ2-7
d_call: NA

cdr3_nt: TGCAGCGTTGAAGATTCGGAGCAGGGGAGCAAAAACATTCAGTACTTC
cdr3_aa: CSVEDSEQGSKNIQYF
clone_size: NA
v_call: TRBV29-1
j_call: TRBJ2-4
d_call: NA

cdr3_nt: TGCAGTGCCAACTCTGGGACAGTCCTTAGCACAGATACGCAGTATTTT
cdr3_aa: CSANSGTVLSTDTQYF
clone_size: many
v_call: TRBV20-1
j_call: TRBJ2-3
d_call: TRBD1

cdr3_nt: TGTGCCAGCAGTTTGCTGGTGGACTACAATGAGCAGTTCTTC
cdr3_aa: CASSLLVDYNEQFF
clone_size: NA
v_call: TRBV28
j_call: TRBJ2-1
d_call: NA

cdr3_nt: TGTGCCAGCAGTTACGGGGGATGGGGGGGGAGCTCCTACGAGCAGTACTTC
cdr3_aa: CASSYGGWGGSSYEQYF
clone_size: many
v_call: TRBV7-9
j_call: TRBJ2-7
d_call: TRBD2

cdr3_nt: TGTGCCAGCAGCCGAACCGAGGGGGCCATATCCTACGAGCAGTACTTC
cdr3_aa: CASSRTEGAISYEQYF
clone_size: many
v_call: TRBV13
j_call: TRBJ2-7
d_call: TRBD1

cdr3_nt: TGTGCCAGCATACCCGGGGCAGGGGGCTCACCCAGGGCGTTCTTC
cdr3_aa: CASIPGAGGSPRAFF
clone_size: many
v_call: TRBV7-9
j_call: TRBJ2-1
d_call: TRBD1

cdr3_nt: TGTGCCAGCAGCTTTTCGGGTACGACCATAGCGGGAGGTAGTGAGCAGTTCTTC
cdr3_aa: CASSFSGTTIAGGSEQFF
clone_size: many
v_call: TRBV7-9
j_call: TRBJ2-1
d_call: TRBD2

cdr3_nt: TGTGCCAGCAGCTTAGGAGGCGGGACAGACTACGAGCAGTACTTC
cdr3_aa: CASSLGGGTDYEQYF
clone_size: once
v_call: TRBV7-2
j_call: TRBJ2-7
d_call: NA

cdr3_nt: TGTGCCAGCAGATCGGTTTTTAGAGATACGCAGTATTTT
cdr3_aa: CASRSVFRDTQYF
clone_size: many
v_call: TRBV28
j_call: TRBJ2-3
d_call: NA

cdr3_nt: TGCAGCGAATCCCGAGTGGACAGGGGAGGCTACACCTTC
cdr3_aa: CSESRVDRGGYTF
clone_size: many
v_call: TRBV29-1
j_call: TRBJ1-2
d_call: TRBD1

cdr3_nt: TGTGCCAGCAAGCAGGTATCCTACGAGCAGTACTTC
cdr3_aa: CASKQVSYEQYF
clone_size: few
v_call: TRBV2
j_call: TRBJ2-7
d_call: NA

cdr3_nt: TGCAGTGCTAGTCGGGGGATCTTGGCCAATCAGCCCCAGCATTTT
cdr3_aa: CSASRGILANQPQHF
clone_size: NA
v_call: TRBV20-1
j_call: TRBJ1-5
d_call: NA

cdr3_nt: TGTGCCAGCAGTCCCATTATGAGGAATCAGCCCCAGCATTTT
cdr3_aa: CASSPIMRNQPQHF
clone_size: many
v_call: TRBV28
j_call: TRBJ1-5
d_call: NA

cdr3_nt: TGCAGTGCCAAACAGGGGGATATCTATGGCTACACCTTC
cdr3_aa: CSAKQGDIYGYTF
clone_size: NA
v_call: TRBV20-1
j_call: TRBJ1-2
d_call: TRBD1

cdr3_nt: TGTGCCAGCAGTTTGTGGGATATGTCCACTGAAGCTTTCTTT
cdr3_aa: CASSLWDMSTEAFF
clone_size: many
v_call: TRBV28
j_call: TRBJ1-1
d_call: NA

cdr3_nt: TGTGCCAGCAGCTTGGACCGGACGAACACTGAAGCTTTCTTT
cdr3_aa: CASSLDRTNTEAFF
clone_size: many
v_call: TRBV13
j_call: TRBJ1-1
d_call: NA

cdr3_nt: TGTGCCACCAGCAGAAATGGACAGGGAGGGAGCACAGATACGCAGTATTTT
cdr3_aa: CATSRNGQGGSTDTQYF
clone_size: NA
v_call: TRBV15
j_call: TRBJ2-3
d_call: NA

cdr3_nt: TGTGCCAGCTCGGGAAAGGACACAGATACGCAGTATTTT
cdr3_aa: CASSGKDTDTQYF
clone_size: NA
v_call: TRBV9
j_call: TRBJ2-3
d_call: NA

cdr3_nt: TGTGCCAGCAGATTGGACAGGGAGAATGAAAAACTGTTTTTT
cdr3_aa: CASRLDRENEKLFF
clone_size: NA
v_call: TRBV7-8
j_call: TRBJ1-4
d_call: TRBD1

cdr3_nt: TGTGCCAGCAGCTCGTACATGGAGACAGACTATGGCTACACCTTC
cdr3_aa: CASSSYMETDYGYTF
clone_size: many
v_call: TRBV7-9
j_call: TRBJ1-2
d_call: NA

cdr3_nt: TGCAGCGTTGGAGAATGGGCCACAGATACGCAGTATTTT
cdr3_aa: CSVGEWATDTQYF
clone_size: NA
v_call: TRBV29-1
j_call: TRBJ2-3
d_call: NA

cdr3_nt: TGTGCTAGTGGTGACGGCCGGGGGCCGAACACTGAAGCTTTCTTT
cdr3_aa: CASGDGRGPNTEAFF
clone_size: few
v_call: TRBV12-5
j_call: TRBJ1-1
d_call: NA

cdr3_nt: TGTGCCTGGAGTGATGGGAGCTATGTCTATAATTCACCCCTCCACTTT
cdr3_aa: CAWSDGSYVYNSPLHF
clone_size: NA
v_call: TRBV30
j_call: TRBJ1-6
d_call: NA

cdr3_nt: TGTGCCAGCAGCGAAGGGACCGAAGCCAAAAACATTCAGTACTTC
cdr3_aa: CASSEGTEAKNIQYF
clone_size: NA
v_call: TRBV5-4
j_call: TRBJ2-4
d_call: NA

cdr3_nt: TGTGCCAGCAGCTTACCGTGGGAGGGCCGTCGGGTGTTCTTC
cdr3_aa: CASSLPWEGRRVFF
clone_size: many
v_call: TRBV7-8
j_call: TRBJ2-1
d_call: TRBD2

cdr3_nt: TGTGCCAGTAGAAGGACAGAGCTTATTAATTTCCCCTATGGCTACACCTTC
cdr3_aa: CASRRTELINFPYGYTF
clone_size: few
v_call: TRBV19
j_call: TRBJ1-2
d_call: NA

cdr3_nt: TGCGCCAGCAGCCCGGGACTTCCCACAGATACGCAGTATTTT
cdr3_aa: CASSPGLPTDTQYF
clone_size: many
v_call: TRBV5-1
j_call: TRBJ2-3
d_call: NA

cdr3_nt: TGCGCCAGCAGCCAAGAAGTTGCCGCGGGAGGAGGGGCAGATACGCAGTATTTT
cdr3_aa: CASSQEVAAGGGADTQYF
clone_size: NA
v_call: TRBV4-3
j_call: TRBJ2-3
d_call: TRBD2

cdr3_nt: TGCAGTGCTAGAGAGGGGTCTGGGGCCAACGTCCTGACTTTC
cdr3_aa: CSAREGSGANVLTF
clone_size: NA
v_call: TRBV20-1
j_call: TRBJ2-6
d_call: NA

cdr3_nt: TGTGCCAGCAGCTTAGGACGCGGACCCTACGAGCAGTACTTC
cdr3_aa: CASSLGRGPYEQYF
clone_size: many
v_call: TRBV11-1
j_call: TRBJ2-7
d_call: NA

cdr3_nt: TGTGCCAGCAGTTTACCGCCCGGTGCAGGCCCCTACGAGCAGTACTTC
cdr3_aa: CASSLPPGAGPYEQYF
clone_size: many
v_call: TRBV28
j_call: TRBJ2-7
d_call: NA

cdr3_nt: TGTGCCAGCAGCCTGGCAGGATCTAAGAACACTGAAGCTTTCTTT
cdr3_aa: CASSLAGSKNTEAFF
clone_size: many
v_call: TRBV7-2
j_call: TRBJ1-1
d_call: NA

cdr3_nt: TGTGCCAGTAGTCTGAAAGGGCGCAATGAAAAACTGTTTTTT
cdr3_aa: CASSLKGRNEKLFF
clone_size: few
v_call: TRBV19
j_call: TRBJ1-4
d_call: NA

cdr3_nt: TGTGCCAGCAGTGCCGACAGGGGCAACACCATATATTTT
cdr3_aa: CASSADRGNTIYF
clone_size: NA
v_call: TRBV6-1
j_call: TRBJ1-3
d_call: TRBD1

cdr3_nt: TGTGCCAGCAGCTCCCGGGGGGCGCCCCAGGGGAATGAAAAACTGTTTTTT
cdr3_aa: CASSSRGAPQGNEKLFF
clone_size: NA
v_call: TRBV7-2
j_call: TRBJ1-4
d_call: NA

cdr3_nt: TGTGCCAGCATGGCAGGCTCTAATGAAAAACTGTTTTTT
cdr3_aa: CASMAGSNEKLFF
clone_size: many
v_call: TRBV6-1
j_call: TRBJ1-4
d_call: NA

cdr3_nt: TGTGCCAGCAGCCAAGCCCCGGGACAGGTCTCTGGAAACACCATATATTTT
cdr3_aa: CASSQAPGQVSGNTIYF
clone_size: NA
v_call: TRBV14
j_call: TRBJ1-3
d_call: TRBD1

cdr3_nt: TGTGCCAGCAGTAAGGTAGGGGCCCCGGGTGGTGAAGCTTTCTTT
cdr3_aa: CASSKVGAPGGEAFF
clone_size: many
v_call: TRBV12-3/TRBV12-4
j_call: TRBJ1-1
d_call: NA

cdr3_nt: TGTGCCAGCAGCTCTAAAGATACGCAGTATTTT
cdr3_aa: CASSSKDTQYF
clone_size: many
v_call: TRBV7-9
j_call: TRBJ2-3
d_call: NA

cdr3_nt: TGTGCCAGCAGTCGACTCGCGGGCGAGCAGTACTTC
cdr3_aa: CASSRLAGEQYF
clone_size: many
v_call: TRBV28
j_call: TRBJ2-7
d_call: NA

cdr3_nt: TGTGCCTCCGTTCCCGTAACCTACAATGAGCAGTTCTTC
cdr3_aa: CASVPVTYNEQFF
clone_size: many
v_call: TRBV30
j_call: TRBJ2-1
d_call: NA

cdr3_nt: TGTGCCAGCAGCGAGACCGGGACAGGGAAAGAGACCCAGTACTTC
cdr3_aa: CASSETGTGKETQYF
clone_size: many
v_call: TRBV27
j_call: TRBJ2-5
d_call: TRBD1